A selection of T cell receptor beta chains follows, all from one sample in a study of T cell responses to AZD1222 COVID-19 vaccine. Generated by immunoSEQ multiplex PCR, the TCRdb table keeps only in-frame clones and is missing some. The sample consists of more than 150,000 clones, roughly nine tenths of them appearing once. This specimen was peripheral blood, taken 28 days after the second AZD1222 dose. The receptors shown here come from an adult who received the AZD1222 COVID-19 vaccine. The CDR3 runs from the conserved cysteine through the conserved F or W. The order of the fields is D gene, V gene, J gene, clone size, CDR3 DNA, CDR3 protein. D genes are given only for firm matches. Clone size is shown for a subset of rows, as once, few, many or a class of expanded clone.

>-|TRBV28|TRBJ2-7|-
TGTGCCAGCAGTTTATCTGTAGGGGTTTACGAGCAGTACTTC
CASSLSVGVYEQYF
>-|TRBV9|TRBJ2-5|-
TGTGCCAGCAGCCAAATACAGGGTCAGACCCAGTACTTC
CASSQIQGQTQYF
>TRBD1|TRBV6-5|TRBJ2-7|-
TGTGCCAGCAGACGGACAGGGCCCTACGAGCAGTACTTC
CASRRTGPYEQYF
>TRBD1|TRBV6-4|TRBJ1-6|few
TGTGCCAGCAGTTCGCAGGGACAGGGGACATCACCCCTCCACTTT
CASSSQGQGTSPLHF
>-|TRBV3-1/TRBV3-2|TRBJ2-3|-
TGTGCCAGCAGCCTACTGTCACCAGGGGCCGCAGATACGCAGTATTTT
CASSLLSPGAADTQYF
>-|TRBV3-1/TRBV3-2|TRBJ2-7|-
TGTGCCAGCAGCCTCCGGACGACGGACGAGCAGTACTTC
CASSLRTTDEQYF
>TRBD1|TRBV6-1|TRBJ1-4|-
TGTGCCAGCAGTGAACAGGGGGGTGAAAAACTGTTTTTT
CASSEQGGEKLFF
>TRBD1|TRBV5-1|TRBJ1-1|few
TGCGCCAGCAGAGCCGGGACAGGCCCTTCGGAAGCTTTCTTT
CASRAGTGPSEAFF
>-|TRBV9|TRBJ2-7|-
TGTGCCAGCAGCGCGGGGCTGGCACGCGAGCAGTACTTC
CASSAGLAREQYF
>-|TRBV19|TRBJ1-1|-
TGTGCCAGTAGCCCTCAGGGTCCGGGGAACACTGAAGCTTTCTTT
CASSPQGPGNTEAFF
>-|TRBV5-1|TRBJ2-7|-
TGCGCCAGCAGCCCGGGACTGACCCACGAGCAGTACTTC
CASSPGLTHEQYF
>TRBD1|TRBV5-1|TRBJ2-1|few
TGCGCCAGCACCGAAGGACAGGGGGGCCATGAGCAGTTCTTC
CASTEGQGGHEQFF
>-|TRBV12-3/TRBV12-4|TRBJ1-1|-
TGTGCCAGCAGTTTTGGGGGACAATCGGCTTTCTTT
CASSFGGQSAFF
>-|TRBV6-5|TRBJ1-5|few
TGTGCCAGCAGTTACGTCGAGGTCAATCAGCCCCAGCATTTT
CASSYVEVNQPQHF
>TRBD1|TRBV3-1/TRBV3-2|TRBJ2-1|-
TGTGCCAGCAGCCAGGGGTCTAGACGGGACAGGGAATACAATGAGCAGTTCTTC
CASSQGSRRDREYNEQFF
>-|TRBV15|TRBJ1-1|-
TGTGCCACCAGCAGATCCTACGAAACGAACACTGAAGCTTTCTTT
CATSRSYETNTEAFF
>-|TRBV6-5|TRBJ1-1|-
TGTGCCAGCAGTTACATTGGTAGCGGGGAGGGCACTGAAGCTTTCTTT
CASSYIGSGEGTEAFF
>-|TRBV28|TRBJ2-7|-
TGTGCCAGCAGCCACCCTTACGAGCAGTACTTC
CASSHPYEQYF
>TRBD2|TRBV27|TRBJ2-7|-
TGTGCCAGCACCCCTCAGCGGGGGTACGAGCAGTACTTC
CASTPQRGYEQYF
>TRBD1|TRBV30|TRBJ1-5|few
TGTGCCTGGAGTGACACAGGGGGCGAGTCTCAGCCCCAGCATTTT
CAWSDTGGESQPQHF
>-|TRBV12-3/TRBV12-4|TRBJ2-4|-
TGTGCCAGCGAGCAGGGAAGCAAAAACATTCAGTACTTC
CASEQGSKNIQYF
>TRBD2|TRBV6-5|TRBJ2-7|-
TGTGCCAGCCACAACGGGGCTAGCGGGAATTACGAGCAGTACTTC
CASHNGASGNYEQYF
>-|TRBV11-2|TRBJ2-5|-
TGTGCCAGCAGCGCCGGTTTAGCCAGTGAGACCCAGTACTTC
CASSAGLASETQYF
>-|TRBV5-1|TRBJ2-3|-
TGCGCCAGCATATGGGGCGGATTAACAGATACGCAGTATTTT
CASIWGGLTDTQYF
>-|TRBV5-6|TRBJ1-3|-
TGTGCCAGCAGCTTGGGATCTGGAAACACCATATATTTT
CASSLGSGNTIYF
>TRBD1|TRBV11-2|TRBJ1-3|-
TGTGCCAGCAGCCCTAGGACAGGGCAAGGAAACACCATATATTTT
CASSPRTGQGNTIYF
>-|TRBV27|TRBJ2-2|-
-
CASSFGNGELFF
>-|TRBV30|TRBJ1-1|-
TGTGCCTGGAGTCGGTACCAAAAGAACACTGAAGCTTTCTTT
CAWSRYQKNTEAFF
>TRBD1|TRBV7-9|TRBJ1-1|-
TGTGCCAGCAGCTTTCCCGGACAGGGCTCTGAAGCTTTCTTT
CASSFPGQGSEAFF
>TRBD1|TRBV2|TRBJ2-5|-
TGTGCCAGCAAGGGGGCGCCCTCCCAAGAGACCCAGTACTTC
CASKGAPSQETQYF
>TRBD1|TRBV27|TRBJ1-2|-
TGTGCCAGCAGTATACAGGGGTCGTACGGCTACACCTTC
CASSIQGSYGYTF
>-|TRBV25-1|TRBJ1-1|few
TGTGCCAGCAGTGCCTACACAGGGAATTCACCTGAAGCTTTCTTT
CASSAYTGNSPEAFF
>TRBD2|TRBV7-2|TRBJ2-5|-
TGTGCCAGCAGAGCTAGCGGGATAGAGGCCCAGTACTTC
CASRASGIEAQYF
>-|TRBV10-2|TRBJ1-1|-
TGCGCCAGCAGTGAGTCGCGGAACACTGAAGCTTTCTTT
CASSESRNTEAFF
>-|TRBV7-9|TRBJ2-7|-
TGTGCCAGCAGCTTAGAACGATCTCACTCCTACGAGCAGTACTTC
CASSLERSHSYEQYF
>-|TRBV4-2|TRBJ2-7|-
TGTGCCAGCAGGACGGCAGGGGGGGGCGAGCAGTACTTC
CASRTAGGGEQYF
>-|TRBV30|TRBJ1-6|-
TGTGCCTGGAGTTCGGGGGGCGACTCACCCCTCCACTTT
CAWSSGGDSPLHF
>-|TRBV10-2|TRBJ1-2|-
TGCGCCAGCAGTGAGTCATGGGAAAGCTATGGCTACACCTTC
CASSESWESYGYTF
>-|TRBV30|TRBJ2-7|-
TGTGCCTGGAGAACTGAAGGCGAGCAGTACTTC
CAWRTEGEQYF
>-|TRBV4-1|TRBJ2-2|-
TGCGCCAGCAGCCAATATCCTGTCAGCGGAGATGTCACCGGGGAGCTGTTTTTT
CASSQYPVSGDVTGELFF
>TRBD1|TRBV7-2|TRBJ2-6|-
TGTGCCAGCAGCTTCCCAGGGACAGCGGAAGGAGGTGGGGCCAACGTCCTGACTTTC
CASSFPGTAEGGGANVLTF
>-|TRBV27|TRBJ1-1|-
TGTGCCAGCCAAAGTGGGGGCACTGAAGCTTTCTTT
CASQSGGTEAFF
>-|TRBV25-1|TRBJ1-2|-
TGTGCCAGCAGTGCCGATAGAGTAGGAGCTAACTATGGCTACACCTTC
CASSADRVGANYGYTF
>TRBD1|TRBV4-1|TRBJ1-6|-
TGCGCCAGCAGCCAGGTAGACAGGGGGCCATACTCCTATAATTCACCCCTCCACTTT
CASSQVDRGPYSYNSPLHF
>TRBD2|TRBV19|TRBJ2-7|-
TGTGCCAGTAGCCCAGGACTAGCGCAATTCTACGAGCAGTACTTC
CASSPGLAQFYEQYF
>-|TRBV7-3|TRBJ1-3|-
TGTGCCAGCAGCCCAGCGGGAGGGGCCGGAAACACCATATATTTT
CASSPAGGAGNTIYF
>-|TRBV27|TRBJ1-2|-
TGTGCCAGCAGTTTCGCCTTATGGGGTGGCTACACCTTC
CASSFALWGGYTF
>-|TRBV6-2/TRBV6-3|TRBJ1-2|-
TGTGCCAGCAGTTACTTAGGCGAGGACCGTGGCTACACCTTC
CASSYLGEDRGYTF
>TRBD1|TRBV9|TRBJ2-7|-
TGTGCCAGCAGCGTAGTAGTGAGGGGGCACTCCTACGAGCAGTACTTC
CASSVVVRGHSYEQYF
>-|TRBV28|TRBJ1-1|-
TGTGCCAGCAGTTTATCGGACGCGGGCACTGAAGCTTTCTTT
CASSLSDAGTEAFF
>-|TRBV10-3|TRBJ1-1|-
TGTGCCATCACGGATTCGCGGGATAACACTGAAGCTTTCTTT
CAITDSRDNTEAFF
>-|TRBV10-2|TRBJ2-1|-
TGCGCCAGCACCTGGAGGGACTCCTTCTACAATGAGCAGTTCTTC
CASTWRDSFYNEQFF
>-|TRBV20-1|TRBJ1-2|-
TGCAGTGCCGGGCCCTTTGGGGGCTACACCTTC
CSAGPFGGYTF
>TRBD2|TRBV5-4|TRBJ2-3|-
TGTGCCAGCAGCCTAGCGGGAGGTGCCTCTAGCACAGATACGCAGTATTTT
CASSLAGGASSTDTQYF
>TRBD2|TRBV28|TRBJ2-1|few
TGTGCCAGCAGCCCGGGACTAGCGGATTACAATGAGCAGTTCTTC
CASSPGLADYNEQFF